This T cell receptor (beta chain) was captured in a study of Graves' ophthalmopathy and Graves' hyperthyroidism. In the study overall: Being free of ophthalmopathy for 18 months of follow-up defined stable hyperthyroidism.

The study, taken as a whole, reports: Ophthalmopathy and stable hyperthyroidism were discriminated by a 13-signature model, with roughly 90% sensitivity and around 81% specificity. Blood samples also showed most expanded thyroid clonotypes exceeding 0.001 frequency.

Exclusion covered patients with other autoimmune diseases or uncontrolled infections (as well as pregnancy or lactation). Remarks on this clonotype: Its antigen is undetermined. An end of the junction does not agree with germline; a read error may underlie this.

RNA transcripts were the template, and TCR beta CDR3 regions were amplified from them. HTBI-primed first-round RT-PCR preceded second-round multiplex PCR. MiXCR was run by TCRdb on the multiplex PCR reads, yielding one entry per CDR3 protein. The sample yields over a million distinct CDR3 sequences, 35% to 45% seen once. Sequenced material: peripheral blood or thyroid tissue (not recorded which). This receptor was identified in an adult man with Graves' hyperthyroidism.

CDR3 sequence: CAGSQEWGRVPNTEAFF. For the CDR3, the DNA is TGTGCCGGCAGCCAAGAATGGGGCAGGGTTCCGAACACTGAAGCTTTCTTT. The V gene is TRBV11-2, the J gene TRBJ1-1, with a possible D match to TRBD1 (5 bases). The CDR3 is 17 amino acids. In germline, CDR1 is SGHAT, CDR2 FQNNGV. The full variable domain, in which reference TRBV11-2 and TRBJ1-1 provide the parts outside the CDR3, is EAGVAQSPRYKIIEKRQSVAFWCNPISGHATLYWYQQILGQGPKLLIQFQNNGVVDDSQLPKDRFSAERLKGVDSTLKIQPAKLEDSAVYLCAGSQEWGRVPNTEAFFGQGTRLTVV.